The text below deals with one T cell receptor (beta chain). Its cognate antigen has yet to be identified. Base quality data are lacking; no much larger clone is found one base away. Using the deep immunoSEQ assay, TCR CDR3 regions were amplified from genomic DNA by multiplex PCR. Extracted genomic DNA from each cell subset was spread evenly across all wells of several immunoSEQ 96-well plates, with each plate serving as a replicate. For sorted subsets, each replicate PCR was loaded with approximately 190 ng genomic DNA, equivalent to about 33,000 T cell genomes. Purified libraries were quantified with a Qubit 3.0 fluorometer, sized on a Bioanalyzer 2100, and re-quantified with the KAPA Library Quantification kit. A separate single-read 150-cycle Illumina NextSeq 550 flow cell was used to sequence each immunoSEQ 96-well plate. On the study's bioinformatics: The immunoSEQ output contained only junctional sequences without quality scores, so filtering could not match that applied to full-length reads. To assign V/J genes and CDR3, sequences were annotated against IMGT germline references using PyIR, a Python wrapper for IgBLAST v1.9. Reads were removed for weak V/J assignments (E-value above 1e-6), missing CDR3, stop codons, out-of-frame junctions, or ambiguous translated residues. V3J clonotypes were defined by identical inferred V gene, J gene, and CDR3 amino acid sequence. The percentage overlap between two repertoires was calculated by dividing the number of shared unique clonotypes by the size of the smaller repertoire. RTK rarefaction, the Chao1 estimator, and Recon v2.1 estimates of unobserved clonotypes were used to assess repertoire richness. Generation probabilities were computed with OLGA for all TCRbeta clonotypes obtained by the gDNA method from several donors. The immuneACCESS repertoire file appears here via TCRdb, limited to in-frame rearrangements. These files lack a portion of the clones; in checked studies, under half of the deficit traces to unresolved V genes, and the cause of the others is not known. Clone size and the V and J calls come from that table; the DNA yielded D and trimming. This sample is represented by about 2.1 million clones; 85% to 95% of them were singletons. The ten largest clones capture over 1.5% of the sample.

The sample comes from a study of shared clonotypes between healthy human individuals (dated by TCRdb to the early 2020s). Study-wide context: The cohort comprised two women and a few men aged 18 to 49 years. Per donor, three plates each were used for CD4 naive and CD4 memory, two for CD8 naive, and one for CD8 memory. Per donor, leukapheresis produced somewhere between about 0.94 and 8.9 billion PBMCs. Libraries were prepared and TCR repertoires were sequenced by different laboratories using diverse techniques, in order to increase sequencing depth and limit assay-specific biases. To estimate repertoire size and how much clonotypes are shared between individuals, the study performed deep sequencing of blood TCR repertoires from five healthy adults. General study outcomes and caveats: Pairwise subsampling led to the expectation that sequencing depth would affect the degree of clonotype sharing among donors. Larger estimated clonotype richness was generally found for naive subsets than for memory subsets. Sharing across a few donors was observed for 4.5% to 6.5% of naive CD4, 3.5% of naive CD8, over 2% of memory CD4, and 0.4% of memory CD8 clonotypes. Even with the large sequencing depth, rarefaction of the sorted-subset datasets indicated that sequencing was incomplete. Because the study included only a small number of donors, the genetic and exposure-history diversity represented was limited. Only blood was sampled, and tissue TCR repertoires likely differ from those in blood. Higher generation probabilities were observed for clonotypes shared by all four sorted-subset donors than for non-shared clonotypes.

The CDR3 contains 14 residues, cysteine and phenylalanine counted. CDR3 DNA is the only sequence kept; it has 42 bases, read in frame from the first base. V was cut back by 3 bases and J by 4 bases, leaving a gap of 13 bases between them. The germline V gene (reference sequence) supplies CDR1 SEHNR and CDR2 FQNEAQ. CD8 naive samples were obtained by positive selection for CCR7 among CD45RO-negative cells, yielding a CD45RA+CCR7+ population from which TemRA cells were excluded. The donors were healthy, HIV-negative adults who had no recently reported acute infections or vaccinations. Every donor was a Caucasian adult living in Nashville, Tennessee, USA. Blood was obtained by leukapheresis, after which PBMCs were separated by Ficoll-Histopaque density gradient centrifugation and cryopreserved in liquid nitrogen vapor phase. Analytical flow cytometry was used to check the purity and quantity of each magnetically sorted T cell population. Genomic DNA was isolated from every sorted fraction and measured by UV absorbance on a Nanodrop 2000c.

The chain links TRBV7-9 with TRBJ2-7; there is no confident call for the D gene. Material: naive CD8+ T cells from PBMCs. This sample's cell subset or site label indicates: CD45RA+CCR7+. This receptor was taken from a man aged 18-30 years in good health. Some clones in this sample may be carry-over from other donors' samples. The nucleotide sequence is given as TGTGCCAGCAGCTTGGAACCCAAGGGATACGAGCAGTACTTC. Translated, this gives CASSLEPKGYEQYF.